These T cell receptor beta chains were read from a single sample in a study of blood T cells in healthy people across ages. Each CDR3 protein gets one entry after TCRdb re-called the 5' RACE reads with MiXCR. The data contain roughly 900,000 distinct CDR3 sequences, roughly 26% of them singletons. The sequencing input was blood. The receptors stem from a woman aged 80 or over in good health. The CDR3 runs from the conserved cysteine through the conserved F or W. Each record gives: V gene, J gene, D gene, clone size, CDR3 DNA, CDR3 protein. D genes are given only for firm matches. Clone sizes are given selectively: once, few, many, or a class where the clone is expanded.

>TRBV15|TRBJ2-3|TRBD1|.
TGTGCCACCAGCGTTCGGGACAGGGGACCAAATACGCAGTATTTT
CATSVRDRGPNTQYF
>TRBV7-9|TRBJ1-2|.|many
TGTGCCAGCAGCTCCGACGGACGGGGGGACTACTATGGCTACACCTTC
CASSSDGRGDYYGYTF
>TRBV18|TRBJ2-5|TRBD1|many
TGTGCCAGCTCACGCCGGGACAGGGGGCTTGAGACCCAGTACTTC
CASSRRDRGLETQYF
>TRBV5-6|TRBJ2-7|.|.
TGTGCCAGCAGTTCCTCCGAGACCTACGAGCAGTACTTC
CASSSSETYEQYF
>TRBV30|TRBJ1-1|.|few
TGTGCCTGGAGTTCTGGATGGAGCACTGAAGCTTTCTTT
CAWSSGWSTEAFF
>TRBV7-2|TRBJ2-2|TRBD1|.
TGTGCCAGCAGCTTAAGTTTGGGACAGGGGGCGACCGGGGAGCTGTTTTTT
CASSLSLGQGATGELFF
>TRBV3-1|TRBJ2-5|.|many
TGTGCCAGCAGCCAAGGGGGGCTCCAAGAGACCCAGTACTTC
CASSQGGLQETQYF
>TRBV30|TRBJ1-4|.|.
TGTGCCTGGAAGTCCGGGACGGCGGGTGAAAAACTGTTTTTT
CAWKSGTAGEKLFF
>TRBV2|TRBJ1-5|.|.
TGTGCCAGCAGCTTTGACAACCTTGGGCAGCCCCAGCATTTT
CASSFDNLGQPQHF
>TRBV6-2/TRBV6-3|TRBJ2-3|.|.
TGTGCCAGCAGTTACCGCAGGGCGTCATCTAGCACAGATACGCAGTATTTT
CASSYRRASSSTDTQYF
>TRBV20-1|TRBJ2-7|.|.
TGCAGTGCTTCCAGGGTTACTTACGAGCAGTACTTC
CSASRVTYEQYF
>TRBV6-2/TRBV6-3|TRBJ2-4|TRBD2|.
TGTGCCAGCAGTTGGAGCGGGGCCGTCGCCAAAAACATTCAGTACTTC
CASSWSGAVAKNIQYF
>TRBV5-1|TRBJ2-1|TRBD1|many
TGCGCCAGCAGATCCGGGACAGGGATTAGCTCCTACAATGAGCAGTTCTTC
CASRSGTGISSYNEQFF
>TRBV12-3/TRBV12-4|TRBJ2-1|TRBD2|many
TGTGCCAGCAGTCCCGGGACTAGCGGGGGGGAACTCTACAATGAGCAGTTCTTC
CASSPGTSGGELYNEQFF
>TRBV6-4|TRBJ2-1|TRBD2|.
TGTGCCAGCAGTGACTCAGCTAGCGGGGGATGGAGTGAGCAGTTCTTC
CASSDSASGGWSEQFF